The 18 T cell receptor beta chains given below trace back to one sample, sequenced in a study of blood T cell repertoires in COVID-19. TCRdb's copy holds only in-frame clones and misses some; the assay was immunoSEQ multiplex PCR. The table shows around 140,000 clones, with roughly 91% occurring only once. The sequencing sample was made of peripheral blood. All receptors derive from a man aged 50 to 60 with active or convalescent COVID-19.

The CDR3 here is CATSEGPIETQYF. In DNA, the CDR3 is TGTGCCACCAGTGAGGGGCCAATCGAGACCCAGTACTTC. The chain links TRBV24-1 to TRBJ2-5; possible D gene TRBD1, 5 bases. V was shortened by 4 bases and J by 5 bases, with 10 bases between the two germline ends. Germline CDR1 reads KGHDR; CDR2 reads SFDVKD. The length of the CDR3 is 13 residues.

This chain links TRBV18 with TRBJ1-3; D is unclear. The CDR3 contains 20 residues. V lost 4 bases and J 0 bases, leaving 25 bases between the germline ends. Germline V gene sequence: CDR1 KGHSH, CDR2 LQKENI. In DNA, the CDR3 is TGTGCCAGCTCACTCAACGGCGGGTTTCGCAGGAAGAACTCTGGAAACACCATATATTTT. This sequence encodes CASSLNGGFRRKNSGNTIYF.

The chain couples TRBV28 to TRBJ2-7; tentatively, D is TRBD2 (7 bases). Germline lookup yields CDR1 MDHEN and CDR2 SYDVKM. Trimming took off 1 base at V and 1 base at J, with 20 bases between the two ends. The CDR3 has 18 residues. Written as DNA, the CDR3 is TGTGCCAGCAGTTTATCTTTACGGGGGGCCCAAGGATCCTACGAGCAGTACTTC. It is translated as CASSLSLRGAQGSYEQYF.

The chain joins TRBV29-1 to TRBJ1-2, with 7 bases that match TRBD1. Germline V gene sequence: CDR1 SQVTM, CDR2 ANQGSEA. The V and J ends lost 7 bases and 6 bases, in that order; junction bases with no gene match: 8. This CDR3 region has 12 residues. The DNA of the CDR3 is TGCAGCGCCAGCACAGGGGTGCATGGCTACACCTTC. It codes for CSASTGVHGYTF.

V usage is TRBV7-9 and J usage is TRBJ2-3; D unclear. CDR3 size: 12 residues. CDR1 is SEHNR, CDR2 FQNEAQ, per germline (reference sequence). Trimming cost V 1 base and J 4 bases, with 3 bases left between them. The CDR3 nucleotides are TGTGCCAGCAGCTTAGGAGCAGATACGCAGTATTTT. Translation: CASSLGADTQYF.

This chain joins TRBV4-1 and TRBJ1-5, with 7 bases fitting TRBD1. The CDR3 contains 16 residues. V trimming: 1 base; J trimming: 6 bases; junction bases outside the gene matches: 9. Germline-derived CDR1 and CDR2 are MGHRA and YSYEKL. CDR3 in DNA: TGCGCCAGCAGCCAAGGGACAGGTTCCATTGGTCAGCCCCAGCATTTT. As protein: CASSQGTGSIGQPQHF.

This clone was seen a single time. This sequence joins TRBV12-5 and TRBJ2-2, with 9 bases identical to TRBD1. J gave up 0 bases and V 2 bases, and 4 bases lay outside the gene matches. The CDR3 is made up of 17 amino acids. CDR1 and CDR2 (germline): LGHNT, FRNRAP. CDR3 residues: CASGLLWTGANTGELFF. The CDR3 coding sequence is TGTGCTAGTGGTTTGTTATGGACAGGGGCGAACACCGGGGAGCTGTTTTTT. Together with reference TRBV12-5 and TRBJ2-2, the CDR3 gives the full variable domain: DARVTQTPRHKVTEMGQEVTMRCQPILGHNTVFWYRQTMMQGLELLAYFRNRAPLDDSGMPKDRFSAEMPDATLATLKIQPSEPRDSAVYFCASGLLWTGANTGELFFGEGSRLTVL.

This clone was seen a single time. This chain uses TRBV27 with TRBJ2-6, with 9 bases aligning to TRBD1. CDR1 is MNHEY and CDR2 is SMNVEV in the germline V gene (reference sequence). This CDR3 region has 17 residues. Trimming removed 6 bases from V and 3 bases from J; junction bases left unmatched: 9. The CDR3 is CASRGRDRADGANVLTF. The CDR3 DNA sequence: TGTGCCAGCAGGGGACGGGACAGGGCAGATGGGGCCAACGTCCTGACTTTC.

The chain couples TRBV7-2 to TRBJ2-7; 11 nucleotides agree with TRBD2. Germline CDR1 SGHTA, CDR2 FQGNSA. The CDR3 spans 15 residues. Trimming cost V 6 bases and J 0 bases; bases outside gene matches: 4. In DNA, the CDR3 is TGTGCCAGCAGTCCGGGGACTAGCGGCTCCTACGAGCAGTACTTC. Protein sequence: CASSPGTSGSYEQYF.

This chain links TRBV29-1 with TRBJ1-1; unclear D gene. Germline V lookup: CDR1 SQVTM, CDR2 ANQGSEA. V was pared by 7 bases and J by 0 bases, with 6 bases between. This CDR3 has 11 amino acids. CDR3 sequence: CSGSMNTEAFF. The DNA for the CDR3 is TGCAGCGGCTCTATGAACACTGAAGCTTTCTTT.

The chain employs TRBV13 and TRBJ2-3; TRBD1 might be the D (5 bases). Per the germline V gene, CDR1 is PRHDT and CDR2 is FYEKMQ (reference sequence). This CDR3 region has 15 residues. The ends were cut back, 1 base at V and 1 base at J, with 9 bases in the middle. CDR3 DNA sequence: TGTGCCAGCAGCTTAGAGGGGCGAGGCACAGATACGCAGTATTTT. Translated: CASSLEGRGTDTQYF.

V and J are TRBV27 and TRBJ2-3, with 7 positions matching TRBD2. The junction had 9 bases not matched to a gene; V was cut back by 5 bases and J by 1 base. CDR1 is MNHEY, CDR2 SMNVEV, per germline (reference sequence). This CDR3 comprises 16 residues. CDR3 sequence reads: CASSRDYQEGTDTQYF. DNA of the CDR3: TGTGCCAGCAGTAGGGACTACCAAGAGGGCACAGATACGCAGTATTTT.

In this sample, this clone turned up once. The chain carries TRBV7-8 and TRBJ1-4; 7 bases map to TRBD1. This CDR3 region has 13 residues. J lost 8 bases, V lost 8 bases, and 8 bases had no gene match. Germline V lookup: CDR1 SGHVS, CDR2 FQNEAQ. CDR3 sequence: CASATGNLEKLFF. CDR3 bases: TGTGCCAGCGCGACAGGGAATCTAGAAAAACTGTTTTTT.

The CDR3: CASSPVRTGSTDTQYF. Written as DNA, the CDR3 is TGCGCCAGCAGCCCGGTCCGGACAGGGAGCACAGATACGCAGTATTTT. The chain carries TRBV4-1 and TRBJ2-3, with 8 bases fitting TRBD1. Germline CDR1 is MGHRA and CDR2 is YSYEKL. This CDR3 is 16 amino acids long. Trimming cost V 4 bases and J 0 bases; bases outside gene matches: 6.

The gene calls are TRBV2 and TRBJ1-5, with 8 bases that match TRBD1. This CDR3 is built from 15 residues. V was pared by 5 bases and J by 5 bases, with 8 bases of the junction left unmatched. Germline loops: CDR1 SNHLY, CDR2 FYNNEI. The CDR3 loop is CASSRRGLRDQPQHF. The CDR3 nucleotides are TGTGCCAGCAGTCGCAGGGGGCTACGGGATCAGCCCCAGCATTTT.

V gene TRBV10-1 combines with J gene TRBJ2-7, with D maybe TRBD2 (6 bases). This CDR3 region has 15 residues. Germline V CDR1 and CDR2: WNHNN, SYGVQD (reference sequence). V lost 1 base and J lost 2, with 12 bases in between. CDR3 in amino acids: CASSELPTGAYEQYF. The CDR3 nucleotides read TGCGCCAGCAGTGAGTTACCCACGGGAGCCTACGAGCAGTACTTC.

This sequence joins TRBV5-6 and TRBJ2-1, with TRBD1 matching over 9 bases. Germline CDR1 SGHDT, CDR2 YYEEEE. V lost 5 bases and J lost 5; bases outside the gene matches: 8. This CDR3 contains 15 residues. In DNA form, the CDR3 reads TGTGCCAGCAGTTTACCGGGACAGGGCCACAATGAGCAGTTCTTC. It is translated as CASSLPGQGHNEQFF.

The chain has TRBV19 and TRBJ1-1, with 8 nucleotides matching TRBD1. V lost 8 bases, J lost 0 bases, and 11 bases stayed unmatched. The CDR3 is 16 amino acids. The germline V gene encodes CDR1 LNHDA and CDR2 SQIVND (reference sequence). This CDR3 is CASPRATGVMNTEAFF. The DNA of the CDR3 is TGTGCCAGTCCACGGGCGACAGGGGTGATGAACACTGAAGCTTTCTTT.